Listed here are 3 T cell receptor beta chains from one sample, sequenced in a study of blood T cell repertoires in COVID-19. Only in-frame clones appear in the TCRdb table, and some are missing; sequencing was by immunoSEQ multiplex PCR. The table has approximately 310,000 clones, about 87% seen once. Sample: peripheral blood. The receptors originated from a woman aged 50 to 60 who had recovered from COVID-19.

The CDR3 loop is CASSSLLGKDEQFF. CDR3 sequence (DNA): TGTGCCAGCAGTTCCTTACTAGGAAAGGATGAGCAGTTCTTC. J is TRBJ2-1 and V is TRBV27, with D possibly TRBD2 on 5 matching bases. The CDR3 extends over 14 amino acids. Germline assignment: CDR1 MNHEY and CDR2 SMNVEV (reference sequence). V dropped 4 bases and J dropped 8 bases, with 15 bases sitting between them.

This chain links TRBV30 with TRBJ1-5; D gene unclear. Germline V gene sequence: CDR1 GTSNPN, CDR2 SVGIG (reference sequence). This CDR3 is built from 13 residues. Trimming stripped 2 bases from V and 0 bases from J, with 5 bases between. CDR3 region: CAWSSFSNQPQHF. The CDR3 bases are TGTGCCTGGAGTTCCTTTAGCAATCAGCCCCAGCATTTT.

As to this clone: This CDR3 is also generated by other DNA sequences in the sample. The chain uses TRBV10-3 and TRBJ1-4; D is undetermined. In germline, CDR1 is ENHRY, CDR2 SYGVKD. Trimming shortened V by 0 bases and J by 5 bases, and 7 bases separated the two germline ends. The CDR3 has 14 residues. In nucleotides, the CDR3 is TGTGCCATCAGTGAGTCGACTGGGAATGAAAAACTGTTTTTT. It is translated as CAISESTGNEKLFF.